The clone carrying this TCR beta chain was observed many times. Its antigen is currently unknown. Arm-PCR of CDR3 regions with iRepertoire HTBI primers generated TCR beta libraries. TCRdb analysed the multiplex PCR reads with MiXCR anew, one entry per CDR3 protein. The sample shows 400,000 to 500,000 distinct CDR3 sequences, about 17% of them seen only once. Time point specified: newly diagnosed GD, antithyroid drugs for less than 3 months. PBMC RNA served as the TCR library source. This entry belongs to a study of regulatory T cells in long-lasting Graves disease. Study-wide results and limits: With persistent disease, TRBV28, TRBJ1-2 and TRBJ2-5 were the favored segments.

Germline CDR1 is SNHLY and CDR2 is FYNNEI. The V gene end was trimmed by 7 bases and the J gene end by 0 bases; junction bases not matched to a gene: 8. The CDR3 consists of 16 residues. This sample was also put to use in a study of T cells in Graves' hyperthyroidism and ophthalmopathy.

The receptor was isolated from a woman aged 18-35 years with Graves disease. The specimen was peripheral blood mononuclear cells (PBMCs), collected at new diagnosis, from a patient treated with antithyroid drugs. This sequence joins TRBV2 and TRBJ2-1, with TRBD2 matching over 8 bases. CDR3: CASTGGSGSSYNEQFF. The CDR3 DNA sequence: TGTGCCAGCACTGGCGGGAGCGGGAGCTCCTACAATGAGCAGTTCTTC.